The present T cell receptor beta chain was sequenced within a study of blood T cell repertoires in COVID-19. Study context: Sources were T cells, B-cell-depleted T cells, or PBMCs; the material itself was cDNA or gDNA.

Sequencing was performed with immunoSEQ multiplex PCR; in TCRdb, only in-frame clones are kept and a portion is missing. Of 150,000 to 200,000 clones in the sample, 70% to 90% are singletons; the top ten hold around 8.2%. CDR1 SGHRS and CDR2 YFSETQ come from the germline V gene. The germline V and J ends were trimmed by 4 bases and 1 base, with 5 bases remaining between them. The CDR3 is 13 residues long. The TCR originated in a man in his 60s with acute or convalescent COVID-19. The chain couples TRBV5-1 to TRBJ2-2; D uncertain. The sample consisted of peripheral blood. This CDR3 reads CASSPMNTGELFF. The CDR3 region has the DNA TGCGCCAGCAGCCCCATGAACACCGGGGAGCTGTTTTTT.